Included here is one T cell receptor beta chain sequence, with context. No antigen is known for it. Per the germline V gene, CDR1 is SGHAT and CDR2 is FQNNGV. V gave up 3 bases and J gave up 6 bases, with 18 bases separating them. This CDR3 spans 15 amino acids. The data derive from a study of graft-versus-host responses after intestinal transplantation. Overall study: All recipients got anti-thymocyte globulin induction, then tacrolimus and steroids for three to four years. Study-wide findings and caveats: The marrow of recipients harbored GvH clones, and ileum or blood showed some of them first. Where graft-donor T cell macrochimerism was present, patients had high graft-versus-host to host-versus-graft clonal ratios in allografts. HvG clone declines early post-transplant were associated with peak circulating GvH levels.

Method: immunoSEQ multiplex PCR; TCRdb's copy keeps in-frame clones and lacks some. The sample has roughly 80,000 clones; around 93% are singletons. The chain has TRBV11-2 and TRBJ2-7, with D possibly TRBD1 on 6 matching bases. Sequenced here: PBMCs, sampled 98 days after intestinal transplantation. This clonotype was sampled from a human patient who received an intestinal transplant, so some T cells may come from the graft donor. Here the CDR3 DNA reads TGTGCCAGCAGCTTGAAAGTCAGGGGCGGAGGCGAGCAGTACTTC. Translating it yields CASSLKVRGGGEQYF. Together with reference TRBV11-2 and TRBJ2-7, the CDR3 gives the full variable domain: EAGVAQSPRYKIIEKRQSVAFWCNPISGHATLYWYQQILGQGPKLLIQFQNNGVVDDSQLPKDRFSAERLKGVDSTLKIQPAKLEDSAVYLCASSLKVRGGGEQYFGPGTRLTVT.